The source of this T cell receptor (beta chain) is a study of shared clonotypes between healthy human individuals. Study-level findings and limits: Some clonotypes were shared by all four sorted-subset donors, while others were not shared. The non-shared ones had lower generation probabilities than the shared ones. The study drew on few donors, limiting represented genetic and exposure-history diversity.

The study ran the assay at deep level. Libraries were prepared by immunoSEQ multiplex PCR; TCRdb keeps only in-frame clonotypes and omits some of them. The profile covers around 95,000 clones, with around 67% appearing a single time and 40% to 45% taken by the ten largest. With regard to this clone: Antigen unknown.

The CDR3 is made up of 13 amino acids. CDR1 is MDHEN and CDR2 is SYDVKM in the germline V gene. The V end was cut by 7 bases, the J end by 1 base, with 8 bases between. The origin of this receptor is a man younger than 45 in good health. The sample taken for sequencing was memory CD8+ T cells sorted from blood. This sample's subset: CD45RO+ cells pooled with CCR7-negative TemRA cells. The J gene is TRBJ2-4, the V gene TRBV28; D may be TRBD1 or TRBD2 (5 bases each). The CDR3 DNA sequence: TGTGCCAGCACCGAGGGGGCCAAAAACATTCAGTACTTC. Protein: CASTEGAKNIQYF.